This T cell receptor (beta chain) was profiled in a study of human T cells and chemical hapten exposure. MiXCR, run by TCRdb on the RACE reads, gives a single entry per CDR3 protein. The data show 90,000 to 110,000 distinct CDR3 sequences, approximately 36% seen once. This CDR3 spans 13 amino acids. The V gene lost 7 bases and the J gene lost 6 bases, with 16 bases spanning the gap. CDR1 and CDR2 from the germline V gene are SQVTM and ANQGSEA. The time point is: patch test 3, about 24 weeks after DPC sensitization. The treatment here: therapeutic diphenylcyclopropenone sensitization with weekly scalp DPC.

Sequences were derived from whole blood, sampled in connection with sensitization to the hapten diphenylcyclopropenone (DPC). The source is a middle-aged man with alopecia areata. Some clones in this sample may be carry-over from other donors' samples. The genes are TRBV29-1 and TRBJ2-1; D is perhaps TRBD1 (5 bases). CDR3 DNA: TGCAGCGCCGTTACAGGCCCGGGCAATGAGCAGTTCTTC. It translates to CSAVTGPGNEQFF.